This T cell receptor beta chain was identified in a study of blood T cells in healthy people across ages (dated by TCRdb to between 2015 and 2017). For the wider study: Template switching captured roughly one uniquely barcoded TCR beta cDNA molecule per two T cells in model experiments. Age-related changes in TCR beta repertoire diversity were measured in the study by deep sequencing normalized with unique cDNA molecular identifiers. For two donors (one aged 18 to 29 and one aged 80 or older), the study analyzed two additional independent replicas of 1 million unique cDNA reads from the same blood draw. To avoid experimental bias, donors of different ages were distributed randomly across sequencing lanes. Donors were grouped into four age groups: young (average approximately 16 years), middle-aged (39), aged (62) and long-lived (approximately 82). The paper as a whole reports these results and caveats: Observed TCR beta diversity per million T cells fell roughly linearly with age, and a significant reduction was already apparent by age roughly 40. The long-lived group showed more naive CD4+ T cells, fewer expanded clones and increased TCR diversity than the aged group, suggesting age selection. Estimates of total diversity based on one million sequenced T cells were regarded as lower bounds and as underestimates. The CMV infection status of donors was not known, potentially confounding age-related changes in expanded clonotypes. Observed TCR beta diversity correlated strongly with the percentage of naive T cells measured by flow cytometry. Conclusive comparison of naive and antigen-experienced compartments was prevented by the profiling of bulk unsorted PBMCs.

Systemically healthy Caucasian individuals from Russia, 39 in total and aged roughly 6 to 95 years, were included as donors. Around 10 milliliters of peripheral blood were collected from each donor into EDTA-treated Vacutainer tubes. Ficoll-Paque density-gradient centrifugation was used to isolate PBMCs, with at least 7 million obtained per sample. Total RNA was extracted from PBMCs with Trizol reagent, with at least 5 micrograms obtained per sample. Naive CD45RAhigh/CD27high T cell percentages were measured by flow cytometry on a PBMC aliquot from every donor. As for this clonotype: What this receptor recognizes is not known. Base qualities are not at hand, and no much larger clone is one base apart.

To prepare the library, 5' RACE was applied. Instrument on record: Illumina HiSeq 2500. A second PCR of roughly 6 to 11 cycles was run with a J-beta primer mix and a sample-barcoded 5' primer. A unique molecular identifier was introduced onto each TCR beta cDNA molecule by a template-switch 5' adaptor carrying 12 random nucleotides. Each sample yielded at least 3 million CDR3-containing paired-end reads. All of the RNA was converted into first-strand cDNA using the Mint cDNA synthesis kit, with a TRBC-specific oligonucleotide serving as the primer. Following uracil-DNA glycosylase treatment, a first 18-cycle PCR with universal primers M1SS and BC2_uni_R was performed on all cDNA. The original pipeline was this. For normalization, 1 million high-quality reads were randomly selected from each sample, with every read carrying a distinct molecular identifier. Instead of being binned into consensus sequences, reads that shared molecular identifiers were thrown out. MiTCR, set to a Q25 quality threshold and the strictest error-elimination algorithm, was used for CDR3 identification, clonotype clustering and error correction. A nonparametric unseen species model using Euler transformation provided a lower-bound estimate of total TCR beta diversity. TCRdb reran the public reads through fastp at Q25 and MiXCR, keeping productive beta chains. Rows are unified per CDR3 protein, each entry keeping the most common DNA and genes. Clone size and V and J calls follow TCRdb, not the original study. The sample contains 790,000 or so distinct CDR3 sequences, about half of them found a single time. The ten largest clones take up about a sixth of the sample.

Counted from cysteine to phenylalanine, this CDR3 has 15 amino acids. Just CDR3 DNA is preserved here, 45 bases in frame from base 1. From a lookup of the germline V gene (reference sequence), CDR1 and CDR2 are DFQATT and SNEGSKA. Ends trimmed: V by 6 bases, J by 5 bases; bases unmatched to a gene: 5. The specimen sequenced was blood. The chain links TRBV20-1 with TRBJ2-1; 15 central nucleotides agree with TRBD2. This receptor was obtained from a man older than 75 in good health. The bases read TGCAGTGCCCCCGGGACTAGCGGGAGGCACAATGAGCAGTTCTTC. It encodes CSAPGTSGRHNEQFF.